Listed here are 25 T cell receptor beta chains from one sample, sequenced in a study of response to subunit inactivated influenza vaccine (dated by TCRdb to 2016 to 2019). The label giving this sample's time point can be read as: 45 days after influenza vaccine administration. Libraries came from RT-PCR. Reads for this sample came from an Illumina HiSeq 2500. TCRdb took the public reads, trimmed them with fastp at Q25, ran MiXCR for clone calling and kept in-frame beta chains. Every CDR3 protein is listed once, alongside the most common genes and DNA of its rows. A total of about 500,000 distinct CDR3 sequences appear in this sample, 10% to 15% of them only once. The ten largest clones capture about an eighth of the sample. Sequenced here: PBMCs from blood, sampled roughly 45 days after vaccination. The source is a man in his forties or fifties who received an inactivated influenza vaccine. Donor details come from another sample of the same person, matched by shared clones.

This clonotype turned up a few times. The CDR3 sequence: CASSPHLYGIETQYF. The CDR3, as DNA: TGTGCCAGCAGCCCCCACTTATACGGGATAGAGACCCAGTACTTC. The chain uses TRBV9 and TRBJ2-5; tentatively, D is TRBD2 (5 bases). Germline-derived CDR1 and CDR2 are SGDLS and YYNGEE. This CDR3 spans 15 amino acids. V was shortened by 4 bases and J by 4 bases, with 17 bases between the two germline ends.

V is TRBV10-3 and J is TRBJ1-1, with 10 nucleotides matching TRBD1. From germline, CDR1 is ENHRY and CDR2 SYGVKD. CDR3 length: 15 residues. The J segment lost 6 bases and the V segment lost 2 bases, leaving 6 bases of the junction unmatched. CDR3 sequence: CAISEETGGFAEAFF. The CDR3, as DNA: TGTGCCATCAGTGAGGAGACAGGGGGCTTCGCTGAAGCTTTCTTT.

In DNA, the CDR3 is TGTGCCAGCAGGGCCACCGCGAACACCGGGGAGCTGTTTTTT. Translated: CASRATANTGELFF. J is TRBJ2-2 and V is TRBV11-2, with unresolved D. The CDR3 spans 14 residues. Germline lookup yields CDR1 SGHAT and CDR2 FQNNGV. Deletions cut 6 bases from V and 0 bases from J, with 8 bases between.

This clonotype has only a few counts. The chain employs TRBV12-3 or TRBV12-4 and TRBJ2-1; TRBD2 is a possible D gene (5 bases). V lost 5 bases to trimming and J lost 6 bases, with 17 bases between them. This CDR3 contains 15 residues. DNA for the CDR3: TGTGCCAGCAGTCGGAGGCGGGTTGGTAGCAATGAGCAGTTCTTC. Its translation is CASSRRRVGSNEQFF.

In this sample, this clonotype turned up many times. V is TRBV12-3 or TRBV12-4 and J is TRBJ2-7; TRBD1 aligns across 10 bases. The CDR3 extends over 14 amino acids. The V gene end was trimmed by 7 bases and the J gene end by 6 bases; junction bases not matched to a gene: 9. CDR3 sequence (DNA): TGTGCCAGCAAGCCGGGACAGGGGTTTGGCGAGCAGTACTTC. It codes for CASKPGQGFGEQYF.

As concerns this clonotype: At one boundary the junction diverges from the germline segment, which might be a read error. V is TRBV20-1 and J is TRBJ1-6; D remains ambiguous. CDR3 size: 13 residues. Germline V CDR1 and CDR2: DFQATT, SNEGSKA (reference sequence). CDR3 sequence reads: CSPRTVPNSPLHF. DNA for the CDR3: TGCAGTCCTAGAACAGTACCTAATTCACCCCTCCACTTT.

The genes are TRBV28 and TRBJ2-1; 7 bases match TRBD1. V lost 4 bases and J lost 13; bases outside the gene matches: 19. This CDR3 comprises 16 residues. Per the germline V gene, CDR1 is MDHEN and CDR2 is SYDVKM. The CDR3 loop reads CASSSPRQGPVTFQFF. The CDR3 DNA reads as TGTGCCAGCAGTTCCCCGCGACAGGGCCCCGTGACATTTCAGTTCTTC.

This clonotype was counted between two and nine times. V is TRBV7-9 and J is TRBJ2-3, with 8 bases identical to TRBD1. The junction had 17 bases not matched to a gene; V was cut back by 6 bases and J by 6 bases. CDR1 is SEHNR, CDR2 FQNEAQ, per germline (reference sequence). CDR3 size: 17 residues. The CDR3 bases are TGTGCCAGCAGTCTAGCCAACAGGGGGTCCCTAGGGGATACGCAGTATTTT. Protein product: CASSLANRGSLGDTQYF.

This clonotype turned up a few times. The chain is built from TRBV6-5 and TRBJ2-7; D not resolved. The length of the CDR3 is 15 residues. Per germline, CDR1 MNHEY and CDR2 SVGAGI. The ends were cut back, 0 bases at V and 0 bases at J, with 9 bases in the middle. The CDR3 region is CASSYSVAGSYEQYF. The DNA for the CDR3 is TGTGCCAGCAGTTACTCGGTTGCTGGCTCCTACGAGCAGTACTTC.

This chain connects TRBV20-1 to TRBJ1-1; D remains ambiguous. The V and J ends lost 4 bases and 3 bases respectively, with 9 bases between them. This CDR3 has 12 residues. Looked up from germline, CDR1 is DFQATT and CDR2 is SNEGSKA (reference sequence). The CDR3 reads CSAIKVDTEAFF. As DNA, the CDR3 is TGCAGTGCTATTAAGGTGGACACTGAAGCTTTCTTT.

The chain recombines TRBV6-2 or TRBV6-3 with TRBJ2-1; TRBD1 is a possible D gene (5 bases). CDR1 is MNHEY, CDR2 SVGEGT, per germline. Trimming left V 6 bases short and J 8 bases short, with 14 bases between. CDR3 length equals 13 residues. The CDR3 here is CASRIPIGDEQFF. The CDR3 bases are TGTGCCAGCAGGATACCCATAGGGGATGAGCAGTTCTTC.

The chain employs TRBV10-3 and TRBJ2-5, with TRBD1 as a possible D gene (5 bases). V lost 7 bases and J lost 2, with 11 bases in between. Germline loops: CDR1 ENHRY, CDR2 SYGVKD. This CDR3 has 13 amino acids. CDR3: CAIMWGRQETQYF. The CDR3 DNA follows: TGTGCCATCATGTGGGGCCGTCAAGAGACCCAGTACTTC.

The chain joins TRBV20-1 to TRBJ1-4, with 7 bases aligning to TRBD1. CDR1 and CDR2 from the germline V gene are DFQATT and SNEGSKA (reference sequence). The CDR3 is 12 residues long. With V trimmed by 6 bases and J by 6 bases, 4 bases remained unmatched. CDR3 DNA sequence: TGCAGTGCCTATGGGACAGATGAAAAACTGTTTTTT. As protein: CSAYGTDEKLFF.

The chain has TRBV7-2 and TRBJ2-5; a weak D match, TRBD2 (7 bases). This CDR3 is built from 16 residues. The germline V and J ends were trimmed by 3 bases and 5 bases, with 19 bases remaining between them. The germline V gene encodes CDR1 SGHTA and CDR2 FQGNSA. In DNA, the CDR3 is TGTGCCAGCAGCTTTGGGTTCCGGGGGGCCGGGGAGACCCAGTACTTC. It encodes CASSFGFRGAGETQYF.

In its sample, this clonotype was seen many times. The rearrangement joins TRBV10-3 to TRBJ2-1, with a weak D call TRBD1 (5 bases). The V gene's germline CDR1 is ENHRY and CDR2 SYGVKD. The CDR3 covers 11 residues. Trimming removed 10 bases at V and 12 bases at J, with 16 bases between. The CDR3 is CATGDSYTQFF. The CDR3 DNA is TGTGCCACGGGCGACAGTTACACGCAGTTCTTC.

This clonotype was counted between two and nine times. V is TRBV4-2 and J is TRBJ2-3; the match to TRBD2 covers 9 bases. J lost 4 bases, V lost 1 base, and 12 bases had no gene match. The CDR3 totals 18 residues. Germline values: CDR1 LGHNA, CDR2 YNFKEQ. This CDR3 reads CASSQVSGSGSAADTQYF. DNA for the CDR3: TGTGCCAGCAGCCAAGTGAGCGGTAGCGGGAGCGCCGCAGATACGCAGTATTTT.

The CDR3: CASSQGLRNTGELFF. In nucleotides, the CDR3 is TGCGCCAGCAGCCAAGGGTTGCGGAACACCGGGGAGCTGTTTTTT. The rearrangement uses TRBV4-3 and TRBJ2-2; D remains unclear. Germline assignment: CDR1 LGHNA and CDR2 YSLEER. The CDR3 totals 15 residues. Between the trimmed V and J ends, which lost 1 base and 1 base, there was a span of 7 bases.

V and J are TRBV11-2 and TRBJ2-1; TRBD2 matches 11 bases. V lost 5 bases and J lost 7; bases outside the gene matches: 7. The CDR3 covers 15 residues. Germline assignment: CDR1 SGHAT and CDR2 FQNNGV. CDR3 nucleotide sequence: TGTGCCAGCAGCCGCACTAGCGGGAGTTTGAATGAGCAGTTCTTC. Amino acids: CASSRTSGSLNEQFF.

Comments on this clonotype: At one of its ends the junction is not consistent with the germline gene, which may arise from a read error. CDR3 sequence reads: CTSSLVLRRERDTDTQYF. As DNA, the CDR3 is TGTACCAGCAGTTTAGTACTGAGGCGGGAGAGGGACACAGATACGCAGTATTTT. The rearrangement joins TRBV12-3 or TRBV12-4 to TRBJ2-3, with 7 bases lining up with TRBD2. The CDR3 has 18 amino acids.

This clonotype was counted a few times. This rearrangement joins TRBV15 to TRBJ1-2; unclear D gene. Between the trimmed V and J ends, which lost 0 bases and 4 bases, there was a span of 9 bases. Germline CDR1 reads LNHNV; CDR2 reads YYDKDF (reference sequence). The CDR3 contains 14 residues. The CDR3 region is CATSRDRYSYGYTF. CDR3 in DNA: TGTGCCACCAGCAGAGATCGGTACAGCTATGGCTACACCTTC.

The CDR3 DNA follows: TGCAGCGTAATCTCCAGGGGCTACGAGCAGTACTTC. It yields the protein CSVISRGYEQYF. J is TRBJ2-7 and V is TRBV29-1, with D possibly matching TRBD1 (6 bases). CDR1 and CDR2 (germline): SQVTM, ANQGSEA. This CDR3 region has 12 residues. V gave up 6 bases and J gave up 3 bases, with 12 bases separating them.

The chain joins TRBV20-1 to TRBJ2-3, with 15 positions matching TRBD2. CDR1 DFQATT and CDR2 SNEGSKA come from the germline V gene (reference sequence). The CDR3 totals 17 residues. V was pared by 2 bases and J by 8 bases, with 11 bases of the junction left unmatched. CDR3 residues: CSARPRTGLAGGGTQYF. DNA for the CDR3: TGCAGTGCTAGACCGCGCACGGGACTAGCGGGAGGAGGTACGCAGTATTTT.

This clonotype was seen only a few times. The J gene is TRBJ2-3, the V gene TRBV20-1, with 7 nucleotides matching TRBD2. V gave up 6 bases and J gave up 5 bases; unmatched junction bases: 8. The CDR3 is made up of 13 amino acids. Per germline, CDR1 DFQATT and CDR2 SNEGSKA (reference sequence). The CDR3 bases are TGCAGTGCCAGGCGGGGGTTGAAAGATACGCAGTATTTT. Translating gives CSARRGLKDTQYF.

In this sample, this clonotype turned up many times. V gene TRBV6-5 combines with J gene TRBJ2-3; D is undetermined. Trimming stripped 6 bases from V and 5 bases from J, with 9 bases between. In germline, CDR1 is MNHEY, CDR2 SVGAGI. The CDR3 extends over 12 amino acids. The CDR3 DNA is TGTGCCAGCAGCCGTGATAGAGATACGCAGTATTTT. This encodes CASSRDRDTQYF.

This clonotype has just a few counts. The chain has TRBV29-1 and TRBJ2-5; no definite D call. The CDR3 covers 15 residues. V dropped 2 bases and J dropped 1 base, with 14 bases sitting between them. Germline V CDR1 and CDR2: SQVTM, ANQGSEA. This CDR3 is CSVEIQAISQETQYF. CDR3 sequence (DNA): TGCAGCGTTGAAATTCAAGCGATTAGCCAAGAGACCCAGTACTTC.